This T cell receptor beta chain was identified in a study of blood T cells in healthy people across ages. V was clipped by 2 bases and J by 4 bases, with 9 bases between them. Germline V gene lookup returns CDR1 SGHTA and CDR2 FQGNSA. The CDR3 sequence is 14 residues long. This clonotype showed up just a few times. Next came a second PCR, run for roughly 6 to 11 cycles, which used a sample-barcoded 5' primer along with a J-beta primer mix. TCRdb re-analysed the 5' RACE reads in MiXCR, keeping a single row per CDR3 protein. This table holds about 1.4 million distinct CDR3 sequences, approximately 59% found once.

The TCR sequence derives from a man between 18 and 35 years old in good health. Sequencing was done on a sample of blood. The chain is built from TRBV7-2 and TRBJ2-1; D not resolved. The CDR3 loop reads CASSLSRSYNEQFF. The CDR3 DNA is TGTGCCAGCAGCTTATCCCGGAGTTACAATGAGCAGTTCTTC.